This T cell receptor (beta chain) comes out of a study of blood T cell repertoires in COVID-19. Overall study: Sites in the United States, Italy and Spain provided acute and convalescent COVID-19 samples. Sample material is recorded as cDNA or gDNA derived from T cells, B-cell-depleted T cells, or PBMCs.

Per the original methods: Scientists estimated how many nucleated cells there were by amplifying reference gene primers. The repertoire was sequenced with immunoSEQ multiplex PCR; TCRdb's copy has only in-frame clones and lacks some. V, J and clone size were drawn from that table, and D and trimming were deduced from the DNA. Here the sample spans roughly 16,000 clones, about three quarters being singletons. Material: peripheral blood. This TCR came from a man in his 60s with acute or convalescent COVID-19.

CDR3 sequence reads: CAWSEPGQSTYEQYF. CDR3 in DNA: TGTGCCTGGAGTGAACCGGGACAGTCAACCTACGAGCAGTACTTC. The V call is TRBV30, the J call TRBJ2-7, with 7 bases matching TRBD1. The germline CDR1 and CDR2 sequences are GTSNPN and SVGIG (reference sequence). V lost 1 base and J lost 2; bases outside the gene matches: 8. This CDR3 spans 15 amino acids.